This T cell receptor (beta chain) was identified during a study of blood T cell repertoires in COVID-19. Study background: Material from acute and convalescent COVID-19 was sourced from the United States, Italy and Spain. T cells, B-cell-depleted T cells, or PBMCs supplied cDNA or gDNA.

How the authors handled the data: Estimates of nucleated cell counts were drawn from the amplification of reference gene primers. The protocol was immunoSEQ multiplex PCR, while the TCRdb copy is restricted to in-frame clones and leaves out a portion. That table gives V, J and clone size, and the DNA gave D and trimming. The sample consists of 150,000 to 200,000 clones, roughly four fifths of them appearing once. Germline assignment: CDR1 LNHDA and CDR2 SQIVND (reference sequence). V shed 0 bases and J 7 bases; nucleotides not matched to a gene: 3. CDR3 length equals 14 residues. The sequence derives from a man between 65 and 85 years old who had recovered from COVID-19. The gene calls are TRBV19 and TRBJ1-5, with TRBD1 identical over 7 bases. The sample taken for sequencing was peripheral blood. CDR3 residues: CASSIEARGQPQHF. CDR3 sequence (DNA): TGTGCCAGTAGTATAGAGGCCAGGGGGCAGCCCCAGCATTTT.